The entry below gives a single TCR beta chain sequence along with its context. Germline lookup yields CDR1 SNHLY and CDR2 FYNNEI. CDR3 length equals 18 residues. The germline V and J ends were trimmed by 3 bases and 2 bases, with 23 bases remaining between them. The source of the sample is a study of blood T cell repertoires in COVID-19. Study-level information: T cells, B-cell-depleted T cells, or PBMCs provided the cDNA or gDNA that served as material.

Study processing details: Reference gene primer amplification in the assay estimated nucleated cell counts. Assay used: immunoSEQ multiplex PCR; TCRdb lists only in-frame clones, some missing. V and J calls and clone size come straight from that table; D and trimming were deduced from the DNA. The sample consists of around 210,000 clones, 70% to 90% of them appearing once. Donors in Cohort 3 counted as recovered after two negative PCRs, clearance, or symptom resolution. The source is a woman between 18 and 29 years old who had recovered from COVID-19. Sequenced input: PBMCs or T cells enriched from blood (not recorded which). The chain has TRBV2 and TRBJ2-7; D not resolved. The CDR3 DNA reads TGTGCCAGCAGTGACATACTGCCGAGACTTAAAGGCCCCTACGAGCAGTACTTC. Residues: CASSDILPRLKGPYEQYF.